Each of the 27 T cell receptor beta chains below was sequenced from the same sample in a study of CD8 T cells in ankylosing spondylitis. What these receptors recognize is not known. TCRdb itself ran the 5' RACE reads through MiXCR, one entry per CDR3 protein. The data hold about 800,000 distinct CDR3 sequences, with approximately 12% observed a single time. General study results and limits: Several highly homologous variants made up a TCR beta motif, and this motif appeared characteristic of ankylosing spondylitis blood.

The sequenced material came from blood, either unsorted or a sorted T cell fraction (not recorded which). These receptors originate from a male donor with ankylosing spondylitis.

This clonotype was counted only a few times. This chain connects TRBV7-2 to TRBJ2-5, with 7 nucleotides matching TRBD1. CDR1 is SGHTA and CDR2 is FQGNSA in the germline V gene. V lost 1 base and J lost 5; bases outside the gene matches: 4. This CDR3 spans 14 amino acids. CDR3 sequence: CASSLVGTDETQYF. CDR3 nucleotides: TGTGCCAGCAGCTTAGTTGGGACAGACGAGACCCAGTACTTC. Full variable domain (rest looked up from reference TRBV7-2 and TRBJ2-5): GAGVSQSPSNKVTEKGKDVELRCDPISGHTALYWYRQSLGQGLEFLIYFQGNSAPDKSGLPSDRFSAERTGGSVSTLTIQRTQQEDSAVYLCASSLVGTDETQYFGPGTRLLVL.

V is TRBV20-1 and J is TRBJ1-6; D uncertain. V lost 6 bases, J lost 8 bases, and 14 bases lay in between. The CDR3 loop spans 13 amino acids. The germline V gene encodes CDR1 DFQATT and CDR2 SNEGSKA (reference sequence). CDR3 sequence: CSAEGSLDSPLHF. The CDR3 nucleotides are TGCAGTGCCGAAGGAAGTCTGGATTCACCCCTCCACTTT.

The sample holds a few counts of this clonotype. The CDR3: CASSFAGMDEQFF. The CDR3 DNA sequence: TGTGCCAGCAGTTTCGCCGGCATGGATGAGCAGTTCTTC. The chain uses TRBV12-3 or TRBV12-4 and TRBJ2-1; D uncertain. Trimming removed 3 bases at V and 8 bases at J, with 11 bases between. The CDR3 covers 13 residues.

In its sample, this clonotype was seen a few times. The chain uses TRBV15 and TRBJ1-3; the D is unclear. Per the germline V gene, CDR1 is LNHNV and CDR2 is YYDKDF (reference sequence). The CDR3 spans 14 residues. Trimming shortened V by 8 bases and J by 4 bases, and 15 bases separated the two germline ends. The CDR3 here is CATRKGTEGNTIYF. The CDR3 bases are TGTGCCACCCGGAAGGGTACGGAAGGAAACACCATATATTTT.

This clonotype was observed a few times. The chain carries TRBV7-2 and TRBJ2-7, with D possibly being TRBD1 (6 bases). The CDR3 runs 17 residues. V was trimmed by 2 bases and J by 4 bases, leaving 21 bases between them. CDR1 and CDR2 from the germline V gene are SGHTA and FQGNSA. The CDR3 protein is CASSLNSPPLRGYEQYF. The CDR3 DNA sequence: TGTGCCAGCAGCTTAAATAGCCCCCCCCTCAGGGGATACGAGCAGTACTTC.

This clonotype occurred many times. This chain connects TRBV12-3 or TRBV12-4 to TRBJ1-5; no clear D gene. The CDR3 sequence is 13 residues long. The ends were cut back, 7 bases at V and 6 bases at J, with 13 bases in the middle. The CDR3: CASTLEVGQPQHF. The DNA of the CDR3 is TGTGCCAGCACCCTGGAGGTAGGTCAGCCCCAGCATTTT.

The chain recombines TRBV10-2 with TRBJ2-3, with 9 bases aligning to TRBD2. The CDR3 runs to 15 residues. With V trimmed by 8 bases and J by 5 bases, 11 bases remained unmatched. Germline-derived CDR1 and CDR2 are WSHSY and SAAADI. CDR3 in amino acids: CASGGLAGFQDTQYF. The CDR3 DNA is TGCGCCAGCGGAGGCCTAGCGGGATTCCAAGATACGCAGTATTTT.

This rearrangement joins TRBV20-1 to TRBJ2-3; D is possibly TRBD1 (6 bases). The CDR3 is made up of 11 amino acids. V was clipped by 8 bases and J by 6 bases, with 12 bases between them. Germline CDR1 is DFQATT and CDR2 is SNEGSKA (reference sequence). CDR3 region: CSRQGPDTQYF. The CDR3 DNA is TGCAGTCGCCAGGGGCCGGATACGCAGTATTTT.

This clonotype turned up a few times. This chain connects TRBV6-1 to TRBJ2-1; a weak D match, TRBD2 (6 bases). From germline, CDR1 is MNHNS and CDR2 SASEGT. The V end was cut by 6 bases, the J end by 3 bases, with 9 bases between. The CDR3 is 13 amino acids. The DNA for the CDR3 is TGTGCCAGCAGACTAGCTCTCTACAATGAGCAGTTCTTC. Protein sequence: CASRLALYNEQFF.

This clonotype was counted only a few times. The CDR3 bases are TGTGCCAGCAGCCCCATTCGTAATTCCGGGACCCGGGGGGAGACCCAGTACTTC. This gives the protein CASSPIRNSGTRGETQYF. The chain combines TRBV6-1 with TRBJ2-5; TRBD2 is a possible D gene (6 bases). The CDR3 spans 18 residues. The germline V gene has CDR1 MNHNS and CDR2 SASEGT. V was pared by 6 bases and J by 5 bases, with 28 bases between.

The rearrangement joins TRBV30 to TRBJ1-5; D remains unclear. Trimming left V 3 bases short and J 6 bases short, with 9 bases between. The CDR3 consists of 12 residues. CDR1 and CDR2 from the germline V gene are GTSNPN and SVGIG (reference sequence). For the CDR3, the DNA is TGTGCCTGGAGGATCCCAGGTCAGCCCCAGCATTTT. Translating gives CAWRIPGQPQHF.

The chain links TRBV4-3 to TRBJ1-4, with D possibly matching TRBD1 (6 bases). V lost 4 bases and J lost 7, with 19 bases in between. The CDR3 length is 16 residues. Looked up from germline, CDR1 is LGHNA and CDR2 is YSLEER. The CDR3 spells CASSPSTGWESEKLFF. CDR3 in DNA: TGCGCCAGCAGCCCCTCAACAGGGTGGGAAAGTGAAAAACTGTTTTTT.

This clonotype came up many times. The chain uses TRBV27 and TRBJ2-3; D remains unclear. The germline V gene has CDR1 MNHEY and CDR2 SMNVEV (reference sequence). Trimming pared 0 bases from V and 0 bases from J, leaving 4 bases between. This CDR3 region has 14 residues. The CDR3 loop reads CASSLSVSTDTQYF. The CDR3 nucleotides read TGTGCCAGCAGTTTATCGGTTAGCACAGATACGCAGTATTTT.

This sequence joins TRBV20-1 and TRBJ1-1; D not certain. V lost 2 bases and J lost 1, with 8 bases in between. CDR1 is DFQATT, CDR2 SNEGSKA, per germline (reference sequence). The CDR3 is 13 amino acids. This CDR3 is CSARIHSNTEAFF. In nucleotides, the CDR3 is TGCAGTGCTAGAATCCACTCGAACACTGAAGCTTTCTTT.

This chain uses TRBV10-3 with TRBJ2-7, with 9 bases identical to TRBD2. The germline V gene encodes CDR1 ENHRY and CDR2 SYGVKD. This CDR3 has 13 residues. V gave up 6 bases and J gave up 5 bases; unmatched junction bases: 5. CDR3 region: CAIRREGGDEQYF. In DNA, the CDR3 is TGTGCCATCAGGCGGGAGGGTGGGGACGAGCAGTACTTC.

This clonotype was counted a few times. V and J are TRBV6-5 and TRBJ2-1; 11 bases map to TRBD2. This CDR3 has 15 amino acids. Trimming cost V 0 bases and J 7 bases; bases outside gene matches: 2. Germline CDR1 and CDR2: MNHEY and SVGAGI. CDR3 amino acids: CASSYSGLADNEQFF. As DNA, the CDR3 is TGTGCCAGCAGTTACTCGGGACTAGCGGATAATGAGCAGTTCTTC.

The V gene is TRBV29-1, the J gene TRBJ2-5; the D gene is possibly TRBD2 (5 bases). Germline CDR1 and CDR2: SQVTM and ANQGSEA. This CDR3 comprises 15 residues. V lost 4 bases and J lost 5, with 20 bases in between. Here the CDR3 DNA reads TGCAGCGTTGCCCTTCGACTAAACCCTGGGGAGACCCAGTACTTC. Protein: CSVALRLNPGETQYF. Full variable domain (remainder filled in from reference TRBV29-1 and TRBJ2-5): SAVISQKPSRDICQRGTSLTIQCQVDSQVTMMFWYRQQPGQSLTLIATANQGSEATYESGFVIDKFPISRPNLTFSTLTVSNMSPEDSSIYLCSVALRLNPGETQYFGPGTRLLVL.

This clonotype was observed at least ten times. The chain recombines TRBV27 with TRBJ2-1; TRBD2 matches 7 bases. This CDR3 comprises 18 residues. J was trimmed by 0 bases and V by 0 bases; bases with no gene match: 8. Germline CDR1 is MNHEY and CDR2 is SMNVEV (reference sequence). The CDR3 loop is CASSLSPLAVRSYNEQFF. CDR3 nucleotide sequence: TGTGCCAGCAGTTTATCCCCCCTAGCGGTCCGCTCCTACAATGAGCAGTTCTTC.

J is TRBJ2-6 and V is TRBV4-2, with 11 bases that match TRBD2. J gave up 0 bases and V 6 bases, and 4 bases lay outside the gene matches. Looked up from germline, CDR1 is LGHNA and CDR2 is YNFKEQ. This CDR3 has 17 residues. CDR3: CASSHLAGGSGANVLTF. The CDR3 DNA reads TGTGCCAGCAGTCACCTAGCGGGGGGCTCTGGGGCCAACGTCCTGACTTTC.

The chain uses TRBV7-2 and TRBJ2-7; TRBD1 matches at 9 bases. The CDR3 has 16 residues. Germline loops: CDR1 SGHTA, CDR2 FQGNSA. The trim removed 3 bases at V and 1 base at J, leaving 7 bases unmatched. The CDR3 region is CASSLRTGTGSYEQYF. DNA for the CDR3: TGTGCCAGCAGCTTGCGAACCGGGACAGGGTCCTACGAGCAGTACTTC.

The chain is built from TRBV20-1 and TRBJ2-5; 11 nucleotides line up with TRBD2. This CDR3 spans 13 amino acids. The J segment lost 9 bases and the V segment lost 3 bases, leaving 6 bases of the junction unmatched. From germline, CDR1 is DFQATT and CDR2 SNEGSKA (reference sequence). The CDR3 loop is CSASTSGGRAQYF. The CDR3 DNA reads TGCAGTGCTAGTACTAGCGGGGGAAGGGCCCAGTACTTC.

This clonotype was observed a handful of times. The J gene is TRBJ2-5, the V gene TRBV6-2 or TRBV6-3, with 11 nucleotides matching TRBD2. Germline CDR1 is MNHEY and CDR2 is SVGEGT. V trimming: 4 bases; J trimming: 5 bases; junction bases outside the gene matches: 12. The CDR3 consists of 17 residues. The CDR3 sequence: CASSSRLAGPSEETQYF. The CDR3 DNA reads TGTGCCAGCAGTTCAAGACTAGCGGGGCCCTCGGAGGAGACCCAGTACTTC.

This clonotype showed up just a few times. V gene TRBV5-1 combines with J gene TRBJ2-7; D is possibly TRBD1 (6 bases). The CDR3 has 15 residues. With 4 bases removed from V and 3 bases from J, the gap between germline ends came to 17 bases. Germline V gene lookup returns CDR1 SGHRS and CDR2 YFSETQ. CDR3: CASSADSFVYYEQYF. The CDR3 DNA is TGCGCCAGCAGCGCGGACAGCTTTGTTTACTACGAGCAGTACTTC.

This clonotype was observed many times. The V gene is TRBV7-9, the J gene TRBJ2-3; D unresolved. With 5 bases removed from V and 5 bases from J, the gap between germline ends came to 8 bases. Germline V gives CDR1 SEHNR, CDR2 FQNEAQ (reference sequence). The CDR3 is 12 amino acids. The CDR3 reads CASSITRDTQYF. For the CDR3, the DNA is TGTGCCAGCAGCATAACACGAGATACGCAGTATTTT.

This clonotype was detected a few times. The chain is built from TRBV20-1 and TRBJ1-4; possibly TRBD1 for D (6 bases). The V gene lost 4 bases and the J gene lost 4 bases, with 13 bases spanning the gap. CDR1 is DFQATT, CDR2 SNEGSKA, per germline (reference sequence). The CDR3 sequence is 14 residues long. The CDR3, as DNA: TGCAGTGCTATTCAGGGAGGGGGTAATGAAAAACTGTTTTTT. This gives the protein CSAIQGGGNEKLFF.

The CDR3 spells CASSPPRTREQYF. CDR3 sequence (DNA): TGTGCCAGCAGCCCGCCGAGGACCCGGGAGCAGTACTTC. V and J are TRBV3-1 and TRBJ2-7; no firm D call. The V end lost 4 bases, the J end lost 7 bases, and 14 bases lay between the germline ends. CDR1 LGHDT and CDR2 YNNKEL come from the germline V gene (reference sequence). This CDR3 comprises 13 residues.

The chain carries TRBV4-3 and TRBJ2-7; D may be TRBD2 (6 bases). Trimming cost V 3 bases and J 1 base, with 16 bases left between them. This CDR3 is built from 16 residues. Looked up from germline, CDR1 is LGHNA and CDR2 is YSLEER. CDR3: CASSQKLGSLSYEQYF. The CDR3 DNA is TGCGCCAGCAGCCAGAAACTCGGGAGCCTATCCTACGAGCAGTACTTC.